This TCR beta chain was profiled in a study of cytomegalovirus exposure and HLA in healthy donors (TCRdb year 2017). Regarding the complete study: An earlier analysis of several hundred of the donors reported about 250 Gb of sequence data and approximately 110 million unique TCR beta sequences from around 200 million T cells. Donor age, sex, ethnicity and CMV serostatus were compiled alongside the repertoire data. High-throughput TCR immunosequencing, statistical association of individual TCRs with disease status, and machine learning were combined to predict cytomegalovirus infection status. About five DR-DQ haplotypes were treated as single units for association and clustering because of strong linkage in the cohort. The study profiled the T cell repertoires of 500 to 800 subjects by immunosequencing and related them to cytomegalovirus serostatus. Among the roughly 410 genotyped donors, around 81% belonged to the genetic ancestry cluster associated with self-reported Caucasian donors. The number of donors typed differed by locus, with roughly 620-630 for A, B, C, DRB1 and DQB1, about 500 for DQA1, 606 for DPA1, and roughly 450 for DPB1. The later analysis used no new phenotypic data to find candidate immune exposures, relying instead on TCR beta sequences and their occurrence across donors. Among approximately 370 genotyped donors of the cohort, an average of about 240,000 unique TCR beta nucleotide sequences was sequenced per donor, of which 15% to 20% were non-productive. In a later analysis, previously published TCR beta repertoires from about 640 donors were re-analyzed and high-resolution HLA genotyping was added so that TCR occurrence patterns could be studied. An earlier analysis of approximately 500 of the donors applied high-throughput TCR beta sequencing to assess whether each TCR beta V gene segment acted as functional or pseudogenic. Every discovery cohort repertoire had been produced on one sequencing platform. Along with the 666-subject first cohort, a separate validation cohort of around 110 different subjects was used. Approximately 330 gigabases of sequencing data and 75 million to 85 million unique TCR sequences made up an early release that covered some 640 HLA-typed donors. A later genetic analysis took genome-wide SNP genotypes for 398 of the 666 donors and used that subset as a discovery cohort. Both class I and class II loci were covered by HLA typing, at four-digit resolution. The study aimed to test whether signatures of past pathogen exposure could be identified by cataloging public T cell receptors.

Points on this clone: Its binding antigen is unknown. Nothing much larger sits one base from this clone, and base qualities are not available.

Receptor amplification or capture employed the immunoSEQ multiplex PCR assay. The multiplex PCR relied on a mix of 60 forward primers for TCR Vbeta segments and 13 reverse primers for TCR Jbeta segments. Amplification of the CDR3 region of rearranged TCR beta genes was performed with a multiplex PCR assay on genomic DNA. On the Illumina HiSeq System, the amplified TCR beta libraries were sequenced as 87-base-pair reads. Per the original workflow: Across the 500 to 750 repertoires, a later analysis counted roughly 84 million unique TCR beta chains, approximately 12 million of which were shared by at least two donors. A nearest-neighbor algorithm error-corrected the raw reads and collapsed the reads into unique sequences, merging closely related sequences to remove PCR and sequencing errors. Alignment of CDR3 sequences to IMGT reference sequences was used to assign V, D and J gene segments. For a sequence to be retained, a match of at least six nucleotides to both a V gene segment and a J gene segment was required. A rearrangement was called productive if the CDR3 had no stop codons and remained in frame with V and J, and every other rearrangement was called non-productive. Following IMGT convention, CDR3 was defined as the stretch from the second conserved V-encoded cysteine up to the conserved J-encoded phenylalanine. Sequences without an unambiguous match to a single V gene segment were excluded from the earlier analysis of 587 of the donors. In an earlier analysis of 450 to 750 of the donors, a V segment was called functional when productive rearrangements were above 56.7%, and segregating when the standard deviation between donors exceeded 5%. To diagnose cytomegalovirus status from the catalog of TCR beta chain sequences, a statistical classification framework was built. In a later analysis, V and J genes were assigned by comparing TCR nucleotide sequences against IMGT/GENE-DB human TR gene sequences. Using the TCRdist pipeline, a later analysis assigned CDR3 sequences along with most-parsimonious VDJ recombination scenarios. In a later analysis, each TCR beta chain was defined by its CDR3 amino acid sequence together with its V-gene family, and reads lacking a unique V-gene family were excluded. A later analysis removed 500 to 600 highly shared, low-generation-probability nucleotide sequences to deal with suspected cross-contamination and a sequencing artifact. A later analysis calculated a clonal expansion index for each public chain from normalized within-repertoire ranks of inferred template counts. Generation probabilities in a later analysis came from a VDJ recombination model fitted to out-of-frame rearrangements, and those results were checked against IGoR. A later analysis scored TCR-TCR, TCR-HLA and TCR-CMV co-occurrence with hypergeometric tests, applying a repertoire-size bias correction to TCR pairs. False discovery rates were estimated in a later analysis by permuting HLA or CMV assignments 20 times. In a later analysis, co-occurring TCRs were grouped with DBSCAN, and TCRdist sequence similarity was added when clustering was performed within HLA-allele-positive subsets. Repertoires with fewer than 30,000 or more than 120,000 public chains were left out of co-occurrence clustering, as were a few repertoires with anomalous nucleotide sharing. Sourced from immuneACCESS, this table was stored by TCRdb with only in-frame sequences that have V and J called. A share of the clones is absent; for the studies checked, an unresolved V gene accounts for under half, and the remainder has no known explanation. For V, J and clone size, that table is used; D and trimming come from the DNA. Counted in this sample were about 130,000 clones; 80% of them appeared once. The top ten constitute approximately 10% of the sample.

General conclusions and limits of the study: At a false discovery rate of 0.05, a later analysis linked 16,951 TCR beta sequences to specific HLA alleles. According to the authors, the approach could potentially be generalized to other disease states and immunological phenotypes. For the cohort, immune exposure information was limited to CMV serostatus. Because some donors lacked HLA typing at each locus, the association tests relied only on the typed subset. The earlier analysis of 587 of the donors excluded some 15 rarely observed V segments, including chromosome 9 orphons, because counts were too low. The classifier was reported to diagnose cytomegalovirus status with high specificity and sensitivity in both the original cohort and the validation cohort. In a later analysis, HLA-associated TCR beta chains were found to be more clonally expanded and to have lower generation probabilities than equally common non-associated chains. Across donors, most TCR sequences were observed very rarely, whereas some public TCRs were present in many individuals. Presence/absence analyses assumed roughly uniform sequencing depth across donors, an assumption that may not hold. Three of the identified cytomegalovirus-associated TCR beta chains were confirmed in vitro to be specific for cytomegalovirus antigens. In the study, approximately 160 TCR beta chains were listed as associated with cytomegalovirus. This cohort had only TCR beta chains sequenced, and the lack of alpha or paired-chain data limited which features could be detected. In a later analysis, the rate of TCR association differed among HLA loci, with DRB1 alleles having the most associated TCRs and HLA-C alleles having the fewest. In a later analysis, several top co-occurrence clusters were reported to appear linked to parvovirus B19, influenza, CMV and Epstein-Barr virus. A later genetic analysis associated a missense DCLRE1C variant with V-gene and J-gene trimming of TCR beta chains, and an independent cohort replicated the association. The sequencing pipeline was judged likely to have produced a cluster of highly shared sequence variants as a technical artifact. When HLA alleles, especially DR and DQ, strongly co-occurred, attributing TCR associations to individual alleles was difficult. Correlated functional status among segregating V segments might reflect linkage disequilibrium, but an unknown experimental factor could not be ruled out. Compared with the approximately 600-donor mean, donors in an Asian-associated ancestry cluster had fewer N-insertions in productive TCRs, according to a later genetic analysis. A further reported finding was that TCR beta sequences accurately predicted the HLA-A and HLA-B alleles for most subjects in the first cohort. In a later analysis, most CMV-associated TCR beta chains were found to appear HLA-restricted, with HLA associations seemingly driven largely by CMV exposure. In an earlier analysis of several hundred of the donors, most TCR beta V segments were observed in productive rearrangements about 90% or about 30% of the time, broadly matching IMGT annotations.

The cohort was made up of around 720 healthy bone marrow donors. At the time of sampling, every cohort member was nominally healthy, though immune exposures that went unrecorded were likely present. The donor was CMV seropositive and belonged to the group of some 290 seropositive cohort members. A peripheral blood sample was provided by each donor, and peripheral blood mononuclear cells were used for TCR beta sequencing. Genomic DNA was extracted from the blood cell samples with the Qiagen DNeasy Blood Extraction Kit. The receptor was isolated from a man under 40 in good health and CMV-seropositive. The source material was PBMCs.

CDR3 reads: CASSEASGWGSDTQYF. The sequence in DNA is TGTGCCAGCAGTGAAGCCTCAGGGTGGGGTTCAGATACGCAGTATTTT. Recombination connected TRBV6-1 to TRBJ2-3; TRBD1 could be the D gene, as 5 bases match. The junction shows trimming of 0 bases on V and 4 bases on J, plus 14 bases between the germline ends. CDR1 and CDR2 (MNHNS, SASEGT) derive from the germline V gene. The CDR3 goes from the cysteine to the phenylalanine over 16 residues. Just the 48-base CDR3 DNA is kept, in frame starting at base 1.